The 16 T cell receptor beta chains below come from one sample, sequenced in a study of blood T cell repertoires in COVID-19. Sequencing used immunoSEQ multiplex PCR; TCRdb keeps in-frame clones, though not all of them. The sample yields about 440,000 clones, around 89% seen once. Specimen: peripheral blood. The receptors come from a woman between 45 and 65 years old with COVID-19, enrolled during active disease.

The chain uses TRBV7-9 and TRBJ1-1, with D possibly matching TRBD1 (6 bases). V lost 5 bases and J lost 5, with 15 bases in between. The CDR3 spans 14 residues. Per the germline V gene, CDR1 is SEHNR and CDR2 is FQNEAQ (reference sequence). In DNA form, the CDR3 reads TGTGCCAGCAGCCTGACACAGGGTCATACTGAAGCTTTCTTT. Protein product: CASSLTQGHTEAFF.

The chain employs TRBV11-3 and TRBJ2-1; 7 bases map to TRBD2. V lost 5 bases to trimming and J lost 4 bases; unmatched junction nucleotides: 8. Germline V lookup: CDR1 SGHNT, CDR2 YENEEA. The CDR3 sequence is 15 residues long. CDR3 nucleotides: TGTGCCAGCAGCCCGCTGGGGGGGGGATACAATGAGCAGTTCTTC. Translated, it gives CASSPLGGGYNEQFF.

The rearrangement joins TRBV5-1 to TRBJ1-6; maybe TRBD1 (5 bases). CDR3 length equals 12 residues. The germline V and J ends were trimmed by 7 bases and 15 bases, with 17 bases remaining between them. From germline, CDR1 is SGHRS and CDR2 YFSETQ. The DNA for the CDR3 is TGCGCCAGCTCCGCGGACATGTTACGCCTCCACTTT. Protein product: CASSADMLRLHF.

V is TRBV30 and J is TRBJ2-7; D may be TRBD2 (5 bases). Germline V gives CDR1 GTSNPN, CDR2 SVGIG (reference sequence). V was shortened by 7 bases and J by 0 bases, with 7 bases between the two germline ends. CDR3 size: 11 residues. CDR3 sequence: CASGSSYEQYF. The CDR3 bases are TGTGCCTCGGGGAGCTCCTACGAGCAGTACTTC.

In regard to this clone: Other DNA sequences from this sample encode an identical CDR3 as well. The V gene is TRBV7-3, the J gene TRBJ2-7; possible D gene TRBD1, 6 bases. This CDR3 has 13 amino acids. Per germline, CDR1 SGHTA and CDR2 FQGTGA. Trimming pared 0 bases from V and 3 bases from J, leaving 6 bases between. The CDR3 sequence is CASSLTTGYEQYF. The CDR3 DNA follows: TGTGCCAGCAGCTTAACGACAGGCTACGAGCAGTACTTC. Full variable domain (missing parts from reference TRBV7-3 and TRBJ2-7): GAGVSQTPSNKVTEKGKYVELRCDPISGHTALYWYRQSLGQGPEFLIYFQGTGAADDSGLPNDRFFAVRPEGSVSTLKIQRTERGDSAVYLCASSLTTGYEQYFGPGTRLTVT.

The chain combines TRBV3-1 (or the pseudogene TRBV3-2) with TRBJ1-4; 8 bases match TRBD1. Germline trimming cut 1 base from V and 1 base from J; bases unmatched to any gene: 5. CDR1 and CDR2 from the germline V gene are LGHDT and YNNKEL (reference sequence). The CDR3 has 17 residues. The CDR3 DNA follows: TGTGCCAGCAGCCAAGGTCAGGGGGCGAGAACTAATGAAAAACTGTTTTTT. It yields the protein CASSQGQGARTNEKLFF.

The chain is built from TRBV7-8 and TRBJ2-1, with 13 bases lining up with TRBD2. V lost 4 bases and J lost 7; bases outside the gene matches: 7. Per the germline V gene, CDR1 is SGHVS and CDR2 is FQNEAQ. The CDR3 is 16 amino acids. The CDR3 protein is CASSSQLAGGRNEQFF. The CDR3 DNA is TGTGCCAGCAGCTCCCAACTAGCGGGGGGGCGTAATGAGCAGTTCTTC.

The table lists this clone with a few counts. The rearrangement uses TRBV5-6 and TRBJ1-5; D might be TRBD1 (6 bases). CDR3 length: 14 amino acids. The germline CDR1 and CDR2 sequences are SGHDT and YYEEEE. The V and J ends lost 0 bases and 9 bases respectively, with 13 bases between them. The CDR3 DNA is TGTGCCAGCAGCTTGGGTCAGGGGAGGGGGCCCCAGCATTTT. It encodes CASSLGQGRGPQHF.

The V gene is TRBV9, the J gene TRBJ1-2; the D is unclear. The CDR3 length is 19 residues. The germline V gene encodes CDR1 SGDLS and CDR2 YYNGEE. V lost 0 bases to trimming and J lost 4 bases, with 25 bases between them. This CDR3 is CASSVVGGGPPQAFYGYTF. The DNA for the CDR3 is TGTGCCAGCAGCGTAGTAGGTGGAGGACCCCCTCAGGCATTCTATGGCTACACCTTC.

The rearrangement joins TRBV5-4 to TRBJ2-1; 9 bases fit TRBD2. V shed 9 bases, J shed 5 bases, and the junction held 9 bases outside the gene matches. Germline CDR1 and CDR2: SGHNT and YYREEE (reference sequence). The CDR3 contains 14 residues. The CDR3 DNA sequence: TGTGCCACCCTCTGGGCGGGGGGGGACAATGAGCAGTTCTTC. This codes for CATLWAGGDNEQFF.

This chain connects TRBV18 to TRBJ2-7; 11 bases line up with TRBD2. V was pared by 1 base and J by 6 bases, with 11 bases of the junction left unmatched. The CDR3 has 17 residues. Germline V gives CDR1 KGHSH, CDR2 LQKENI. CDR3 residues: CASSPQLAGGLSTEQYF. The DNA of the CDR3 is TGTGCCAGCTCACCACAGCTAGCGGGGGGCCTATCGACCGAGCAGTACTTC.

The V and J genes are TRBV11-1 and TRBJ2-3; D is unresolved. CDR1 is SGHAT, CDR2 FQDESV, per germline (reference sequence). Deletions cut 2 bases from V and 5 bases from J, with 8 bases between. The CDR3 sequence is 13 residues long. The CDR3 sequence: CASSLSSGDTQYF. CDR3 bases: TGTGCCAGCAGCTTATCGTCCGGAGATACGCAGTATTTT.

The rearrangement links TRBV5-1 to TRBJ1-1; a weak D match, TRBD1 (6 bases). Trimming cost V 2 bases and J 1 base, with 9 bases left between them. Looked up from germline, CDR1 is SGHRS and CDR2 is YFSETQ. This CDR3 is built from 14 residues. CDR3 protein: CASSFGQKNTEAFF. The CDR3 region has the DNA TGCGCCAGCAGCTTTGGACAGAAGAACACTGAAGCTTTCTTT.

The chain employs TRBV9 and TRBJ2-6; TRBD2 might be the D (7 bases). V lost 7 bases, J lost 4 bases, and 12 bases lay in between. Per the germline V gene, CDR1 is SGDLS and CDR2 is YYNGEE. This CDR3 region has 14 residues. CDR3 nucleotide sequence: TGTGCCAGCTCGGGGGGCCCCGGGGCCAACGTCCTGACTTTC. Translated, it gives CASSGGPGANVLTF.

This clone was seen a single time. The CDR3: CASSKDRGNYGYTF. The DNA for the CDR3 is TGTGCCAGCAGCAAGGACAGGGGGAACTATGGCTACACCTTC. The chain is built from TRBV7-8 and TRBJ1-2, with 10 bases identical to TRBD1. The CDR3 contains 14 residues. J lost 2 bases, V lost 5 bases, and 2 bases had no gene match. Germline lookup yields CDR1 SGHVS and CDR2 FQNEAQ.

CDR3 nucleotides: TGTGCCACCAGCAGAGATTTGGGACAGGTATATTCGGACACTGAAGCTTTCTTT. Translated, it gives CATSRDLGQVYSDTEAFF. V gene TRBV15 combines with J gene TRBJ1-1, with TRBD1 identical over 8 bases. This CDR3 region has 18 residues. Looked up from germline, CDR1 is LNHNV and CDR2 is YYDKDF (reference sequence). The V gene end was trimmed by 0 bases and the J gene end by 3 bases; junction bases not matched to a gene: 12.